This T cell receptor (beta chain) was captured in a study of beta chain features in type 1 diabetes. CDR1 and CDR2 (germline): ENHRY, SYGVKD. CDR3 length: 15 residues. V shed 2 bases, J shed 5 bases, and the junction held 4 bases outside the gene matches. The entirety of the isolated RNA underwent reverse transcription, so expressed TCRB transcripts were sequenced. Sequencing was performed with immunoSEQ multiplex PCR; in TCRdb, only in-frame clones are kept and a portion is missing. This table has about 290,000 clones, about 8.5% appearing once. This clone was seen a handful of times. Antigen: not known. Points from the study as a whole: Possible PCR preference for shorter templates applied equally to patients and controls.

The sequenced material came from central memory CD4+ T cells from blood. This chain joins TRBV10-3 and TRBJ2-3; 10 nucleotides match TRBD1. This sequence originates from a woman between 18 and 29 years old in good health. The CDR3 nucleotides are TGTGCCATCAGTGAGCTGGGGACAGGGGAAGATACGCAGTATTTT. This sequence encodes CAISELGTGEDTQYF.